By sample share, the clone carrying this T cell receptor (delta chain) is large. In the same sample, other DNA sequences code for this CDR3. The CDR3 has 17 amino acids. V lost 0 bases, J lost 1 base, and 9 bases stayed unmatched. Germline V gene lookup returns CDR1 GEAIGNYY and CDR2 EKD. This sample was taken from a study of gamma-delta T cells after stem cell transplantation. TCRdb re-identified clones in the RT-PCR reads via CATT. The sample includes 2,800 or so delta-chain clones, under 6.5% of them seen just once. The chain uses TRDV2 and TRDJ1; 8 bases are shared with TRDD3. Sequences were obtained from gamma-delta T cells. This sequence was found in a human donor. It is not recorded whose cells these are; they may come from a transplant donor. In DNA, the CDR3 is TGTGCCTGTGACACCGTGAAACGGGATACGCTCACCGATAAACTCATCTTT. As protein: CACDTVKRDTLTDKLIF.